These T cell receptor beta chains were read from a single sample in a study of low-dose radiotherapy and immunotherapy resistance in tumors. TCRdb re-analysed the reads in MiXCR, keeping a single row per CDR3 protein. Of approximately 80,000 distinct CDR3 sequences in the sample, less than 20% were seen once. The sequenced sample was PBMCs, obtained after low-dose radiotherapy plus immunotherapy. Source of these receptors: a male donor with prostate cancer. Both conserved end residues are part of each CDR3. D genes are given only for firm matches. Clone size appears in some rows only: once, few, many, or a class for an expanded clone.

V: TRBV5-5; D: TRBD1; J: TRBJ2-5; size: many; CDR3: CASSWETGGGQETQYF; DNA: TGTGCCAGCAGCTGGGAAACAGGGGGCGGGCAAGAGACCCAGTACTTC
V: TRBV7-6; D: NA; J: TRBJ2-2; size: many; CDR3: CASSRGTPNTGELFF; DNA: TGTGCCAGCAGCCGAGGGACCCCGAACACCGGGGAGCTGTTTTTT
V: TRBV7-2; D: NA; J: TRBJ2-2; size: few; CDR3: CASPGPPLSGPGSCFF; DNA: NA
V: TRBV20-1; D: NA; J: TRBJ2-1; size: many; CDR3: CSAGAWRGVNEQFF; DNA: TGCAGTGCTGGCGCTTGGAGGGGGGTCAATGAGCAGTTCTTC
V: TRBV27; D: NA; J: TRBJ2-5; size: many; CDR3: CASSLFGEGAQETQYF; DNA: TGTGCCAGCAGTTTATTCGGGGAGGGGGCCCAAGAGACCCAGTACTTC
V: TRBV28; D: NA; J: TRBJ2-3; size: many; CDR3: CASSQLRQVADTQYF; DNA: TGTGCCAGCAGCCAACTAAGACAGGTCGCAGATACGCAGTATTTT
V: TRBV6-1; D: TRBD2; J: TRBJ2-7; size: many; CDR3: CASSYMAGAYEQYF; DNA: TGTGCCAGCAGTTACATGGCGGGAGCCTACGAGCAGTACTTC
V: TRBV20-1; D: TRBD2; J: TRBJ2-3; size: NA; CDR3: CSARAVGGRAAGTDTQYF; DNA: TGCAGTGCTAGAGCGGTAGGCGGGAGGGCGGCCGGCACAGATACGCAGTATTTT
V: TRBV19; D: NA; J: TRBJ2-5; size: many; CDR3: CASSYPGNTGETQYF; DNA: TGTGCCAGTAGCTATCCCGGGAATACAGGAGAGACCCAGTACTTC
V: TRBV27; D: NA; J: TRBJ2-3; size: many; CDR3: CASSLGVTDTQYF; DNA: TGTGCCAGCAGTTTGGGTGTCACCGATACGCAGTATTTT
V: TRBV12-3/TRBV12-4; D: NA; J: TRBJ2-7; size: many; CDR3: CASSLRSVAYEQYF; DNA: TGTGCCAGCAGTTTAAGGAGTGTCGCCTACGAGCAGTACTTC
V: TRBV6-2/TRBV6-3; D: NA; J: TRBJ2-7; size: NA; CDR3: CASSQRTEQYF; DNA: TGTGCCAGCAGTCAGAGGACAGAGCAGTACTTC